This record concerns one T cell receptor beta chain sequence. This sample was taken from a study of shared clonotypes between healthy human individuals. There were only Caucasian adults among the donors, and all lived in Nashville, Tennessee. Trimming took off 2 bases at V and 5 bases at J, with 12 bases between the two ends. Germline V gives CDR1 KGHSH, CDR2 LQKENI. The CDR3 spans 15 residues. The protocol was immunoSEQ multiplex PCR, while the TCRdb copy is restricted to in-frame clones and leaves out a portion. The table shows under 650,000 clones, with almost 97% occurring only once. V and J are TRBV18 and TRBJ2-2; D might be TRBD2 (5 bases). Sequenced input: naive CD4+ T cells sorted from blood. As for subset: CD45RA+ positively selected. This TCR came from a woman younger than 45 in good health. CDR3 amino acids: CASSPESRGTGELFF. For the CDR3, the DNA is TGTGCCAGCTCACCAGAATCTAGAGGGACCGGGGAGCTGTTTTTT.